Sequencing of this T cell receptor (beta chain) was carried out in a study of blood T cell repertoires in COVID-19. About the study: The study drew acute and convalescent COVID-19 samples from the United States, Italy and Spain. T cells, B-cell-depleted T cells, or PBMCs provided the cDNA or gDNA that served as material.

Profiling relied on immunoSEQ multiplex PCR, and the TCRdb table lists in-frame clones only, not all of them. Among almost 400,000 clones listed, 70% to 90% were seen once. The germline V gene has CDR1 LNHDA and CDR2 SQIVND (reference sequence). V was clipped by 5 bases and J by 4 bases, with 14 bases between them. The CDR3 totals 14 residues. Seattle cases were enrolled at active infection and followed longitudinally. The rearrangement uses TRBV19 and TRBJ1-1, with a weak D call TRBD1 (6 bases). The specimen was peripheral blood. This TCR came from a woman aged 55-70 years with COVID-19, enrolled during active disease. CDR3 amino acids: CASSGQGSSTEAFF. The CDR3 DNA follows: TGTGCCAGTAGTGGCCAGGGGTCTTCCACTGAAGCTTTCTTT.